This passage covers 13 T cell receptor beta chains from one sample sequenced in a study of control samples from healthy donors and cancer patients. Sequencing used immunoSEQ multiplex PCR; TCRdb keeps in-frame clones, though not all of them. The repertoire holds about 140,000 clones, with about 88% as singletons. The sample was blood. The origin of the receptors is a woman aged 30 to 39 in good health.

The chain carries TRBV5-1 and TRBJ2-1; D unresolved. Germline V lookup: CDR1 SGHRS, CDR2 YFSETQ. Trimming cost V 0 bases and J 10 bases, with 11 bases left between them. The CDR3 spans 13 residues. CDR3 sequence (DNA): TGCGCCAGCAGCTTGGACCAACGGCGAGAGCAGTTCTTC. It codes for CASSLDQRREQFF.

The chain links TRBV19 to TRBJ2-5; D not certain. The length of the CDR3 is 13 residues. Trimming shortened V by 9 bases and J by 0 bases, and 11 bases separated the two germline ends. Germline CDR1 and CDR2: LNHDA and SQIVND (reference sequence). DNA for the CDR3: TGTGCCAGCGAACCCCCGAACCAAGAGACCCAGTACTTC. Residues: CASEPPNQETQYF.

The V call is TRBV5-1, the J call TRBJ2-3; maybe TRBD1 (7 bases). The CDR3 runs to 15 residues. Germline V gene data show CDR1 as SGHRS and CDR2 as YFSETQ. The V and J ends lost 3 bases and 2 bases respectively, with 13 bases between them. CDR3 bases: TGCGCCAGCAGCTCGCGGGACAGAGCCACAGATACGCAGTATTTT. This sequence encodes CASSSRDRATDTQYF.

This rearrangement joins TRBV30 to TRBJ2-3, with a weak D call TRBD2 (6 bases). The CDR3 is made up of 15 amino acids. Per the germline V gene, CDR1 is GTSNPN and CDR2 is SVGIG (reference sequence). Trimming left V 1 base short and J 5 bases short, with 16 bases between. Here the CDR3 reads CAWSGRETFGDTQYF. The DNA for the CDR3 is TGTGCCTGGAGTGGGAGGGAGACGTTTGGAGATACGCAGTATTTT.

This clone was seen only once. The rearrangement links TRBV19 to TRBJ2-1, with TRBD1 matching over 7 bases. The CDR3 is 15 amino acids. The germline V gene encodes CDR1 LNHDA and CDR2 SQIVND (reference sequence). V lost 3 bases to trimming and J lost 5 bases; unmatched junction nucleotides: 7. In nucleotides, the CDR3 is TGTGCCAGTAGTATCGTGGGGGACAGAAACAATGAGCAGTTCTTC. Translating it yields CASSIVGDRNNEQFF.

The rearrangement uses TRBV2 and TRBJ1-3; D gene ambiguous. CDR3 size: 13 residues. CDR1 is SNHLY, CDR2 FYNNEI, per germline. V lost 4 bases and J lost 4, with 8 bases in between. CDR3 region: CASSVLGGNTIYF. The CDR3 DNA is TGTGCCAGCAGTGTACTCGGGGGAAACACCATATATTTT.

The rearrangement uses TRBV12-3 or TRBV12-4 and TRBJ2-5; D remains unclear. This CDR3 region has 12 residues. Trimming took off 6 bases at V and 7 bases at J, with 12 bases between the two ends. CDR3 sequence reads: CASRMTPGTQYF. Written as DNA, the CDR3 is TGTGCCAGCAGGATGACCCCGGGGACCCAGTACTTC.

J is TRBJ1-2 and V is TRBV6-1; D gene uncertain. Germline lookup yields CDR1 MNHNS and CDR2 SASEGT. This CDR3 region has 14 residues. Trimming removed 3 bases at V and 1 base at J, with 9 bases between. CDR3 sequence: CASSDVTNNYGYTF. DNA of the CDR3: TGTGCCAGCAGTGATGTAACAAATAACTATGGCTACACCTTC.

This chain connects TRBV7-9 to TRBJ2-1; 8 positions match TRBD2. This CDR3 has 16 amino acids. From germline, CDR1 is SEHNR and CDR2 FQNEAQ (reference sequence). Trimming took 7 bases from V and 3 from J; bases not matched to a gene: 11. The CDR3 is CASTLLADTFYNEQFF. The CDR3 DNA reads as TGTGCCAGCACCCTACTAGCGGATACCTTCTACAATGAGCAGTTCTTC.

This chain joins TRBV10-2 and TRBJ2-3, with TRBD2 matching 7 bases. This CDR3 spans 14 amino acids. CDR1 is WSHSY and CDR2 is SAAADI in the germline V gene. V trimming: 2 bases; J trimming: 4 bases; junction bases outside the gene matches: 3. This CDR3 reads CASSEGGSADTQYF. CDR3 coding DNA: TGCGCCAGCAGTGAGGGCGGGAGCGCAGATACGCAGTATTTT.

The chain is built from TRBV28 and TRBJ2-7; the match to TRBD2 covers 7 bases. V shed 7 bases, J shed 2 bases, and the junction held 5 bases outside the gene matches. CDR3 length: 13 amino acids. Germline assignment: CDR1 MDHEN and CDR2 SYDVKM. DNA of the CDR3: TGTGCCAGCACCGCAGCGGGAACCTACGAGCAGTACTTC. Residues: CASTAAGTYEQYF.

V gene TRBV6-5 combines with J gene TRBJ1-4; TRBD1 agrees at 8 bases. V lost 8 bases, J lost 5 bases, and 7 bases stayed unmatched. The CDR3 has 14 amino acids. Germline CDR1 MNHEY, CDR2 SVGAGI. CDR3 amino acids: CASLRGQANEKLFF. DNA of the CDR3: TGTGCCAGCTTGAGGGGACAGGCAAATGAAAAACTGTTTTTT.

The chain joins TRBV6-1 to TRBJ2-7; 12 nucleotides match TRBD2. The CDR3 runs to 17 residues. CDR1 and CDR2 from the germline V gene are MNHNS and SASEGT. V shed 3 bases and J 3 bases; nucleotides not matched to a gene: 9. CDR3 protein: CASSEPRLAGVGYEQYF. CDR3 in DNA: TGTGCCAGCAGTGAGCCTCGACTAGCGGGAGTCGGCTACGAGCAGTACTTC.